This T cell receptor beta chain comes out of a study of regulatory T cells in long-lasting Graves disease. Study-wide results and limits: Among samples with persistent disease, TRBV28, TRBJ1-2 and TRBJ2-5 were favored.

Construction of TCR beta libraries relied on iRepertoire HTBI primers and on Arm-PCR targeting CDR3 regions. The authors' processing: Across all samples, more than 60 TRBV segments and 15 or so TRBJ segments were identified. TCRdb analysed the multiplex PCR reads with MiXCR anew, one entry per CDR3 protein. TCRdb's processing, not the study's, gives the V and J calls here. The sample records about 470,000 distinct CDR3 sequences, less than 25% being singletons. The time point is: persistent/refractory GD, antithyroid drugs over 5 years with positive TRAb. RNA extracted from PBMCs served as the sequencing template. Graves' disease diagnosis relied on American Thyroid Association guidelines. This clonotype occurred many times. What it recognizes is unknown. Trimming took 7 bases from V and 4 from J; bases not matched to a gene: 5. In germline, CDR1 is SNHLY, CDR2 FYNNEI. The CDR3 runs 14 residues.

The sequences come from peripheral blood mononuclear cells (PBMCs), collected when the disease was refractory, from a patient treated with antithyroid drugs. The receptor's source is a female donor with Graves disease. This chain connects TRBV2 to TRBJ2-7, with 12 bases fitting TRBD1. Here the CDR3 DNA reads TGTGCCAGCAATCGGGACAGGGGGCTTTACGAGCAGTACTTC. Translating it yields CASNRDRGLYEQYF.